This paragraph reports one T cell receptor (beta chain). This sample is drawn from a study of blood T cell repertoires in COVID-19. The overall study: Samples came from the United States, Italy and Spain, spanning acute and convalescent COVID-19.

Original processing notes: For nucleated cells, counts were estimated from reference gene primer amplification. Produced via immunoSEQ multiplex PCR; TCRdb's table is partial and in-frame only. That table is the source of V, J and clone size, and D and trimming were worked out from the DNA. The table includes under 100,000 clones, approximately 88% detected once. The sequence was obtained from a man younger than 40 with acute or convalescent COVID-19. The sequencing input was peripheral blood.

Here the CDR3 reads CSARMELFTGELFF. CDR3 coding DNA: TGCAGCGCCCGAATGGAGTTATTTACCGGGGAGCTGTTTTTT. The V gene is TRBV29-1, the J gene TRBJ2-2; D gene uncertain. V was cut by 7 bases and J by 5 bases, with 17 bases left in between. CDR3 length: 14 amino acids. Germline CDR1 and CDR2: SQVTM and ANQGSEA.